This is a list of T cell receptor beta chains from one sample in a study of patients and donors after allogeneic stem cell transplantation. TCRdb reanalysed the RT-PCR reads using MiXCR and keeps one entry per CDR3 protein. The data contain approximately 150,000 distinct CDR3 sequences, 24% of them singletons. The sequencing input was blood, either unsorted or a sorted T cell fraction (not recorded which). The source of these receptors is a human donor who was either an allogeneic HSCT recipient or a stem cell or donor lymphocyte infusion donor (not recorded which). It is not recorded whose cells these are; they may come from a transplant donor. Both conserved end residues are part of each CDR3. A D gene is named only where the DNA matches it firmly. Expanded clones get a size class; other rows say once, few or many, or leave the size out.

j_call: TRBJ2-2
v_call: TRBV3-1
clone_size: NA
d_call: NA
cdr3_aa: CASSQDLWYWNTGELFF
cdr3_nt: TGTGCCAGCAGCCAAGATTTGTGGTATTGGAACACCGGGGAGCTGTTTTTT

j_call: TRBJ1-5
v_call: TRBV25-1
clone_size: many
d_call: NA
cdr3_aa: CASSDYGRTQPQHF
cdr3_nt: TGTGCCAGCAGTGATTATGGACGGACCCAGCCCCAGCATTTT

j_call: TRBJ2-1
v_call: TRBV24-1
clone_size: NA
d_call: TRBD2
cdr3_aa: CATSDMGLAGGGEQFF
cdr3_nt: TGTGCCACCAGTGATATGGGACTAGCGGGAGGAGGAGAGCAGTTCTTC

j_call: TRBJ2-5
v_call: TRBV24-1
clone_size: NA
d_call: TRBD2
cdr3_aa: CATSSTSGQETQYF
cdr3_nt: TGTGCCACCTCCTCGACTAGCGGCCAAGAGACCCAGTACTTC

j_call: TRBJ2-5
v_call: TRBV4-2
clone_size: NA
d_call: TRBD1
cdr3_aa: CASSHSGQEWEETQYF
cdr3_nt: TGTGCCAGCAGCCATTCCGGACAGGAGTGGGAGGAGACCCAGTACTTC

j_call: TRBJ2-5
v_call: TRBV6-1
clone_size: NA
d_call: NA
cdr3_aa: CASSEGPSRTQYF
cdr3_nt: TGTGCCAGCAGTGAAGGACCGAGCCGGACCCAGTACTTC

j_call: TRBJ1-2
v_call: TRBV20-1
clone_size: NA
d_call: NA
cdr3_aa: CSAFPQGGARNYGYTF
cdr3_nt: TGCAGTGCTTTCCCACAAGGAGGGGCGCGGAACTATGGCTACACCTTC

j_call: TRBJ2-1
v_call: TRBV11-2
clone_size: few
d_call: TRBD2
cdr3_aa: CASSPWRETYNEQFF
cdr3_nt: TGTGCCAGCAGCCCCTGGCGGGAGACCTACAATGAGCAGTTCTTC

j_call: TRBJ1-6
v_call: TRBV18
clone_size: NA
d_call: TRBD1
cdr3_aa: CASSPQTGPYNSPLHF
cdr3_nt: TGTGCCAGCTCACCACAGACAGGGCCCTATAATTCACCCCTCCACTTT

j_call: TRBJ2-1
v_call: TRBV5-1
clone_size: NA
d_call: TRBD2
cdr3_aa: CASSPETSVYNEQFF
cdr3_nt: TGCGCCAGCAGCCCAGAGACTAGCGTCTACAATGAGCAGTTCTTC

j_call: TRBJ2-7
v_call: TRBV5-1
clone_size: few
d_call: NA
cdr3_aa: CASSFPGDYEQYF
cdr3_nt: TGCGCCAGCAGCTTTCCGGGGGACTACGAGCAGTACTTC

j_call: TRBJ1-1
v_call: TRBV12-3/TRBV12-4
clone_size: NA
d_call: NA
cdr3_aa: CASSPRGGGTTEAFF
cdr3_nt: TGTGCCAGCAGTCCGAGGGGGGGAGGAACCACTGAAGCTTTCTTT

j_call: TRBJ1-5
v_call: TRBV5-1
clone_size: NA
d_call: NA
cdr3_aa: CASSPGTVFPRPNQPQHF
cdr3_nt: TGCGCCAGCAGCCCTGGGACCGTCTTCCCCCGTCCAAATCAGCCCCAGCATTTT